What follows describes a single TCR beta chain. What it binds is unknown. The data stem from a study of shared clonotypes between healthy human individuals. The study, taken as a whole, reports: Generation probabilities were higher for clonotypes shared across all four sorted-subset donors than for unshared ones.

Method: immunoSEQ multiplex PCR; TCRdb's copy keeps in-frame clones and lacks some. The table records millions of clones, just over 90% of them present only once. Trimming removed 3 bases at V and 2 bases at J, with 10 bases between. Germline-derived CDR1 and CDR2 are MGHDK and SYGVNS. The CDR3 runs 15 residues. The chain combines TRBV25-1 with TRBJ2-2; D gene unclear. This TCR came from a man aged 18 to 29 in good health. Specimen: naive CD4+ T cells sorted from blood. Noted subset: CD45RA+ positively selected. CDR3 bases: TGTGCCAGCAGTGATGATAGGGTCAACACCGGGGAGCTGTTTTTT. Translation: CASSDDRVNTGELFF.